The TCR beta chain described here comes from a study of blood T cell repertoires in COVID-19. Clones were sequenced by immunoSEQ multiplex PCR, and TCRdb holds only the in-frame ones, with some missing. The sample shows a few hundred thousand clones, 80% of them seen only once. The CDR3 sequence is 15 residues long. V dropped 3 bases and J dropped 4; count of bases not matched to a gene: 5. The germline V gene encodes CDR1 LGHDT and CDR2 YNNKEL (reference sequence). This TCR came from a woman aged 70-85 years with acute or convalescent COVID-19. The sample was peripheral blood. The chain is built from TRBV3-1 (or the pseudogene TRBV3-2) and TRBJ1-3; TRBD1 aligns across 8 bases. The CDR3 loop is CASSQSGGIGNTIYF. CDR3 bases: TGTGCCAGCAGCCAGTCAGGGGGCATCGGAAACACCATATATTTT.